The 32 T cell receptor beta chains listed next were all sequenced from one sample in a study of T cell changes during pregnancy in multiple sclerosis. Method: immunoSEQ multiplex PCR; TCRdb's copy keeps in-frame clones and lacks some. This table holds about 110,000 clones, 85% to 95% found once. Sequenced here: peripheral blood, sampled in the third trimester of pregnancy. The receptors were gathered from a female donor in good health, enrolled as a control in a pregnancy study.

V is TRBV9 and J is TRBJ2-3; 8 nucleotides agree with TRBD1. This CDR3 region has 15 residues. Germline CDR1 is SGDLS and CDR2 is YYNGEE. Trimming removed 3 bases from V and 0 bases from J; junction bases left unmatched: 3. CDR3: CASSARQGSTDTQYF. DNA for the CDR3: TGTGCCAGCAGCGCAAGACAGGGGAGCACAGATACGCAGTATTTT.

The DNA of the CDR3 is TGTGCCAGCAGTTTTCGCGGTGCTAACTATGGCTACACCTTC. This sequence encodes CASSFRGANYGYTF. V and J are TRBV28 and TRBJ1-2; D unresolved. This CDR3 has 14 amino acids. Germline assignment: CDR1 MDHEN and CDR2 SYDVKM. Between the trimmed V and J ends, which lost 3 bases and 0 bases, there was a span of 8 bases.

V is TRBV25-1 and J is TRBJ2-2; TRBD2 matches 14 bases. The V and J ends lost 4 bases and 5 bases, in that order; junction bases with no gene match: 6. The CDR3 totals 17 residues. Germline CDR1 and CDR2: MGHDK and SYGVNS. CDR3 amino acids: CASSAGLAGGRTGELFF. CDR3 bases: TGTGCCAGCAGTGCTGGACTAGCGGGGGGCCGTACCGGGGAGCTGTTTTTT. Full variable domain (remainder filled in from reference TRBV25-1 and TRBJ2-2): EADIYQTPRYLVIGTGKKITLECSQTMGHDKMYWYQQDPGMELHLIHYSYGVNSTEKGDLSSESTVSRIRTEHFPLTLESARPSHTSQYLCASSAGLAGGRTGELFFGEGSRLTVL.

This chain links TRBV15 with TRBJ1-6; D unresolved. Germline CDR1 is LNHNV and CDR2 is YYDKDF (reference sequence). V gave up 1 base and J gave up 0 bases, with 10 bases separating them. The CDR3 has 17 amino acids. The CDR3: CATSRGGGSSYNSPLHF. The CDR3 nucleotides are TGTGCCACCAGCAGAGGTGGCGGAAGCTCCTATAATTCACCCCTCCACTTT.

The CDR3 loop reads CASSLGTAAGGYTF. The CDR3 bases are TGTGCCAGCAGCCTCGGGACAGCGGCGGGGGGCTACACCTTC. This rearrangement joins TRBV14 to TRBJ1-2, with 7 positions matching TRBD1. Germline V CDR1 and CDR2: SGHDN, FVKESK. V lost 4 bases to trimming and J lost 8 bases; unmatched junction nucleotides: 10. The CDR3 is 14 residues long.

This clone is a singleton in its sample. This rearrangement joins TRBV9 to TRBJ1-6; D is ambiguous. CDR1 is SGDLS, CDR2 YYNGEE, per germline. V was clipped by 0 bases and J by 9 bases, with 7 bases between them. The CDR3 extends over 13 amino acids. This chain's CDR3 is CASSVERVSPLHF. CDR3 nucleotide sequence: TGTGCCAGCAGCGTAGAGCGGGTTTCACCCCTCCACTTT. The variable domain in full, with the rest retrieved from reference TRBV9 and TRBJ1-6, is DSGVTQTPKHLITATGQRVTLRCSPRSGDLSVYWYQQSLDQGLQFLIQYYNGEERAKGNILERFSAQQFPDLHSELNLSSLELGDSALYFCASSVERVSPLHFGNGTRLTVT.

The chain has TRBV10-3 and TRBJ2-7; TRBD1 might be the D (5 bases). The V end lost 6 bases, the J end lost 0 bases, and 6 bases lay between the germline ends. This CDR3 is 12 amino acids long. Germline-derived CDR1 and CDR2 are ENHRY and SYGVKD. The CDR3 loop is CAIRTDSYEQYF. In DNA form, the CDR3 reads TGTGCCATCAGGACAGACTCCTACGAGCAGTACTTC.

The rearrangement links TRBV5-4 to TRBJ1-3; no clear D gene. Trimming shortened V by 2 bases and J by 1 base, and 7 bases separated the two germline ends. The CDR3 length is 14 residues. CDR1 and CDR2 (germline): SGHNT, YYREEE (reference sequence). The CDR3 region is CASSFGGSGNTIYF. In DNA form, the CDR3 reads TGTGCCAGCAGCTTTGGAGGATCTGGAAACACCATATATTTT.

CDR3 protein: CASSYSTGVSYEQYF. CDR3 bases: TGTGCCAGCAGTTACTCGACAGGGGTTTCTTACGAGCAGTACTTC. This chain connects TRBV6-6 to TRBJ2-7; TRBD1 matches 8 bases. Per the germline V gene, CDR1 is MNHNY and CDR2 is SVGAGI (reference sequence). The CDR3 totals 15 residues. V was pared by 0 bases and J by 4 bases, with 5 bases of the junction left unmatched.

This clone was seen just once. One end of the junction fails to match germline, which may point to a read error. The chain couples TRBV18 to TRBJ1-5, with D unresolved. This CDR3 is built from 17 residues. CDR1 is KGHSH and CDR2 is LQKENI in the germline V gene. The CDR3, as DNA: TGTGCCAGATCACCACCCTACCTCAGACATTGCAATCAGCCCCAGCATTTT. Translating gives CARSPPYLRHCNQPQHF.

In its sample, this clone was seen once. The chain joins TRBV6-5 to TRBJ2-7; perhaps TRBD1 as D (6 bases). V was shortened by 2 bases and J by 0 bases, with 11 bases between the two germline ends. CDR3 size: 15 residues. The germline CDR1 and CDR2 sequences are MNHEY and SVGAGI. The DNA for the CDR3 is TGTGCCAGCAGTTACCTTCCGACAGGCTCCTACGAGCAGTACTTC. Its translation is CASSYLPTGSYEQYF.

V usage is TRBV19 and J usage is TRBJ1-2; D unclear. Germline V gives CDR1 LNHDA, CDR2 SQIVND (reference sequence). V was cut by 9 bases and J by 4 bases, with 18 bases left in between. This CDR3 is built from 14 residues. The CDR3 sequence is CASHAKRGLYGYTF. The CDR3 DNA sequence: TGTGCCAGCCACGCAAAGAGAGGCCTCTATGGCTACACCTTC.

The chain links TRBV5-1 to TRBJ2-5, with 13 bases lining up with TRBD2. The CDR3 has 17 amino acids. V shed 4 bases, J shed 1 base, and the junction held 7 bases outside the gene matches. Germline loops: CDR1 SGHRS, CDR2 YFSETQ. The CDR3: CASSPPGLAGPQETQYF. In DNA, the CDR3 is TGCGCCAGCAGCCCCCCGGGACTAGCGGGGCCCCAAGAGACCCAGTACTTC.

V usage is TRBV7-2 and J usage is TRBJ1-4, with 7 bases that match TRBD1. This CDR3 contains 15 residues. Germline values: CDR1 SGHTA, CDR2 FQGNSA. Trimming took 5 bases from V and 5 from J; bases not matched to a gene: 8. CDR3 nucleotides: TGTGCCAGCAGCCCCGGACAGGCTCACAATGAAAAACTGTTTTTT. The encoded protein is CASSPGQAHNEKLFF.

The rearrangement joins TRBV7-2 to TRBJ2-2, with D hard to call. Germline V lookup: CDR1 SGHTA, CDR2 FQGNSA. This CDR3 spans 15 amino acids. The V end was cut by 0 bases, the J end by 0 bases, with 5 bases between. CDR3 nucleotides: TGTGCCAGCAGCTTAGCTCTGTCGAACACCGGGGAGCTGTTTTTT. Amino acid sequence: CASSLALSNTGELFF.

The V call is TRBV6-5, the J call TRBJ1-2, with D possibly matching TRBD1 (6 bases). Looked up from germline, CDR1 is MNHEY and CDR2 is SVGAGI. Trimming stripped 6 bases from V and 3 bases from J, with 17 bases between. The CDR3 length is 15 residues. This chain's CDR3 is CASSRGGAEDYGYTF. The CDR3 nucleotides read TGTGCCAGCAGCCGGGGGGGGGCGGAAGACTATGGCTACACCTTC.

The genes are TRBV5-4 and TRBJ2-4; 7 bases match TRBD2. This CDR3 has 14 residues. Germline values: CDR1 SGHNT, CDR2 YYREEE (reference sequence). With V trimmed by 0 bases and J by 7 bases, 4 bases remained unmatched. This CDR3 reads CASSLVGGSNIQYF. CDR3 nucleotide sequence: TGTGCCAGCAGCTTGGTGGGGGGGTCGAACATTCAGTACTTC.

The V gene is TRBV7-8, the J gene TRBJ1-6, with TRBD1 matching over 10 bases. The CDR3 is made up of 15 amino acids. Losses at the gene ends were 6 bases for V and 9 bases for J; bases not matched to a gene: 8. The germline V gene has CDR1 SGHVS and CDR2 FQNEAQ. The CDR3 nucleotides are TGTGCCAGCAGTCCAGGACAGGGGGACCTTTCACCCCTCCACTTT. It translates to CASSPGQGDLSPLHF.

CDR3 sequence: CASRLGDTQYF. CDR3 in DNA: TGTGCTAGCCGCTTAGGAGATACGCAGTATTTT. This rearrangement joins TRBV19 to TRBJ2-3; no clear D gene. There are 11 residues in the CDR3. CDR1 is LNHDA, CDR2 SQIVND, per germline (reference sequence).

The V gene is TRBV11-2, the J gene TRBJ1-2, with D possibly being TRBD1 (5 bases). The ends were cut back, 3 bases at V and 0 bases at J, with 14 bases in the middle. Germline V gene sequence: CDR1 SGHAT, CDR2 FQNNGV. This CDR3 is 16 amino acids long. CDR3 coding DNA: TGTGCCAGCAGCTTTAGGCTGGGAGGGGCTAACTATGGCTACACCTTC. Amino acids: CASSFRLGGANYGYTF.

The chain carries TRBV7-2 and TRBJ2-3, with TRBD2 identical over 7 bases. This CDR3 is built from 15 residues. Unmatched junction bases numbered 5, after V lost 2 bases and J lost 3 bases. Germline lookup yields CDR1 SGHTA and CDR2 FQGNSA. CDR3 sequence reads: CASSLSGGTTDTQYF. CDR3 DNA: TGTGCCAGCAGCTTATCCGGGGGGACGACAGATACGCAGTATTTT.

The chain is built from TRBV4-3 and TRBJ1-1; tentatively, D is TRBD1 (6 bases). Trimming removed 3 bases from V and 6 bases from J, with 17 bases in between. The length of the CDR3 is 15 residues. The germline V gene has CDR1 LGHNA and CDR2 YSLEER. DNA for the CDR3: TGCGCCAGCAGCCACGACCATAACAGGGTAGCTGAAGCTTTCTTT. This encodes CASSHDHNRVAEAFF.

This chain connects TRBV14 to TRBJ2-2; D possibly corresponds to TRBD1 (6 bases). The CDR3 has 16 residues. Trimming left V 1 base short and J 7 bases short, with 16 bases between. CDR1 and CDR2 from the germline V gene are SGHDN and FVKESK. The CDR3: CASSQALTGNDGELFF. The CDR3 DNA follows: TGTGCCAGCAGCCAAGCCCTGACAGGCAACGACGGGGAGCTGTTTTTT.

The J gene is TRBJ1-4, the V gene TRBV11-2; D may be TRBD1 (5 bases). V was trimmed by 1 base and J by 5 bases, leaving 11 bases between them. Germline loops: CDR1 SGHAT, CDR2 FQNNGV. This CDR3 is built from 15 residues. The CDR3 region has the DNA TGTGCCAGCAGCTTAGGGGGACTGTTCAATGAAAAACTGTTTTTT. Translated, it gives CASSLGGLFNEKLFF. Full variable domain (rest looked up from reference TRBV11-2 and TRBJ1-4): EAGVAQSPRYKIIEKRQSVAFWCNPISGHATLYWYQQILGQGPKLLIQFQNNGVVDDSQLPKDRFSAERLKGVDSTLKIQPAKLEDSAVYLCASSLGGLFNEKLFFGSGTQLSVL.

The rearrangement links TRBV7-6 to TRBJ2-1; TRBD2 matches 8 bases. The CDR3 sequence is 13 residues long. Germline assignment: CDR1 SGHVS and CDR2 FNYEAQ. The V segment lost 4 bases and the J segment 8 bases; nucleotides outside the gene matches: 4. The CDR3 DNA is TGTGCCAGCAGCTCGGGACTAGGCGATGAGCAGTTCTTC. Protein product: CASSSGLGDEQFF.

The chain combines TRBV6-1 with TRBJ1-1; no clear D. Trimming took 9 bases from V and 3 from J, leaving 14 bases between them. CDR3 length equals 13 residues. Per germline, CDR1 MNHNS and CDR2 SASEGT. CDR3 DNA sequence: TGTGCCAGTAACTCAGGACTCGACACTGAAGCTTTCTTT. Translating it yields CASNSGLDTEAFF.

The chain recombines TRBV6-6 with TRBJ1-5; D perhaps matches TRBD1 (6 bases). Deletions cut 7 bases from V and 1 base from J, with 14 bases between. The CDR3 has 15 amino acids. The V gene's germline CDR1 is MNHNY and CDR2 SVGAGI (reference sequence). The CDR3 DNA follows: TGTGCCAGCACTAAGACTGGACAGAGCAATCAGCCCCAGCATTTT. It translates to CASTKTGQSNQPQHF.

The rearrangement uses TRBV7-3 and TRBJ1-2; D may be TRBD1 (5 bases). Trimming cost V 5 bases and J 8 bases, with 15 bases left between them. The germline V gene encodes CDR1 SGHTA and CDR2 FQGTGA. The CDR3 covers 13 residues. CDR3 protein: CASSPSGGGGYTF. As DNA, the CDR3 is TGTGCCAGCAGCCCCAGCGGGGGAGGCGGCTACACCTTC.

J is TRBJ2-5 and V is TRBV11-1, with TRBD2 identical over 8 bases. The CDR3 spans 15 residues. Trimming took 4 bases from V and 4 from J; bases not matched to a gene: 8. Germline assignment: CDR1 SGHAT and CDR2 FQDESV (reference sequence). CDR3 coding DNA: TGTGCCAGCAGCTCCGGGACTAGGACGGGAGAGACCCAGTACTTC. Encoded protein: CASSSGTRTGETQYF.

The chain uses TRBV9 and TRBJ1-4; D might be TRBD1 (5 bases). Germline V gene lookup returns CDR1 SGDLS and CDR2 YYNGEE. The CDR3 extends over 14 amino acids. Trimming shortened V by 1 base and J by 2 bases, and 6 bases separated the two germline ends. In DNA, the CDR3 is TGTGCCAGCAGCGTACAGGGCACTAATGAAAAACTGTTTTTT. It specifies CASSVQGTNEKLFF.

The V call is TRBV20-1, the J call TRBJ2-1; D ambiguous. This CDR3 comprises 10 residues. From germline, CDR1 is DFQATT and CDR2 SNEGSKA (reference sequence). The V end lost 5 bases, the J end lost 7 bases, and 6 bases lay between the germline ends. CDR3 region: CSASPNEQFF. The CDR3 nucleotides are TGCAGTGCTTCTCCGAATGAGCAGTTCTTC.

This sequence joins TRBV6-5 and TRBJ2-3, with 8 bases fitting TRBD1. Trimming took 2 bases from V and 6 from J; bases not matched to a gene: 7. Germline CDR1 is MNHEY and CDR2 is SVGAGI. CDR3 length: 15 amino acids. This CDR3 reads CASSYQGAGFDTQYF. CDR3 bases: TGTGCCAGCAGTTACCAGGGGGCAGGTTTCGATACGCAGTATTTT.